Listed here are 21 T cell receptor beta chains from one sample, sequenced in a study of OX40 agonist ivuxolimab in advanced cancers. Library preparation employed the immunoSEQ multiplex PCR assay. In TCRdb, the immuneACCESS table is reduced to in-frame sequences with V and J assigned. These tables do not hold every clone; where another copy was compared, an unresolved V gene accounts for under half, and the others remain unexplained. This sample holds about 90,000 clones; 75% to 95% were observed only once. The ten biggest clones cover about 9% of the sample. Sequencing was performed on CD4+ or CD8+ T cells sorted from blood, taken in a trial of the OX40 agonist ivuxolimab. These receptors all come from an adult with an advanced solid tumor such as melanoma, head and neck, liver or kidney cancer.

V usage is TRBV10-1 and J usage is TRBJ2-1; TRBD1 might be the D (5 bases). V was pared by 5 bases and J by 6 bases, with 11 bases between. The germline V gene has CDR1 WNHNN and CDR2 SYGVQD (reference sequence). The CDR3 extends over 13 amino acids. As DNA, the CDR3 is TGCGCCAGCAGTTCGCAGGGTGGCAATGAGCAGTTCTTC. Translation: CASSSQGGNEQFF.

This sequence joins TRBV6-1 and TRBJ2-7; 9 bases agree with TRBD1. In germline, CDR1 is MNHNS, CDR2 SASEGT. This CDR3 contains 15 residues. The V gene end was trimmed by 7 bases and the J gene end by 0 bases; junction bases not matched to a gene: 7. The CDR3 DNA follows: TGTGCCAGCAAGTGGGTACAGGGGGCCTCCTACGAGCAGTACTTC. It translates to CASKWVQGASYEQYF.

The chain has TRBV7-6 and TRBJ2-5; 8 nucleotides match TRBD2. The J call may not be correct, given that the DNA end is closer to TRBJ2-7. This CDR3 is 16 amino acids long. CDR1 is SGHVS and CDR2 is FNYEAQ in the germline V gene. The CDR3 sequence is CASSPTPPGLAYEQYF. The CDR3 DNA follows: TGTGCCAGCAGCCCAACACCACCGGGACTAGCCTACGAGCAGTACTTC.

V is TRBV4-1 and J is TRBJ2-5; 7 bases align to TRBD1. V lost 3 bases, J lost 4 bases, and 5 bases stayed unmatched. The CDR3 has 14 residues. Germline V gene data show CDR1 as MGHRA and CDR2 as YSYEKL. The CDR3 nucleotides are TGCGCCAGCAGCCAGAACAGGGGACCAGAGACCCAGTACTTC. This codes for CASSQNRGPETQYF.

The rearrangement links TRBV2 to TRBJ2-6, with D possibly being TRBD2 (5 bases). The CDR3 loop spans 15 amino acids. V was pared by 7 bases and J by 0 bases, with 10 bases between. The germline CDR1 and CDR2 sequences are SNHLY and FYNNEI. CDR3 sequence: CASNPGFSGANVLTF. The CDR3 DNA follows: TGTGCCAGCAATCCGGGATTCTCTGGGGCCAACGTCCTGACTTTC.

The chain joins TRBV27 to TRBJ2-5; the D gene is possibly TRBD2 (6 bases). Trimming cost V 0 bases and J 4 bases, with 12 bases left between them. The germline gives CDR1 MNHEY, CDR2 SMNVEV (reference sequence). This CDR3 spans 15 amino acids. The CDR3 nucleotides are TGTGCCAGCAGTTTATCTGTCACGCGGGGAGAGACCCAGTACTTC. It yields the protein CASSLSVTRGETQYF.

V gene TRBV30 combines with J gene TRBJ1-1; 11 nucleotides match TRBD1. Germline CDR1 GTSNPN, CDR2 SVGIG (reference sequence). The trim removed 3 bases at V and 0 bases at J, leaving 9 bases unmatched. CDR3 length equals 17 residues. The CDR3 DNA is TGTGCCTGGAGCTTCCGGCCGGGACAGGGGGTGAACACTGAAGCTTTCTTT. It specifies CAWSFRPGQGVNTEAFF. The variable domain in full, completed from reference TRBV30 and TRBJ1-1, reads SQTIHQWPATLVQPVGSPLSLECTVEGTSNPNLYWYRQAAGRGLQLLFYSVGIGQISSEVPQNLSASRPQDRQFILSSKKLLLSDSGFYLCAWSFRPGQGVNTEAFFGQGTRLTVV.

The V gene is TRBV5-4, the J gene TRBJ2-1; 7 bases fit TRBD2. This CDR3 has 16 residues. V dropped 0 bases and J dropped 2; count of bases not matched to a gene: 5. The germline V gene encodes CDR1 SGHNT and CDR2 YYREEE (reference sequence). The CDR3 sequence is CASSLVLADTYNEQFF. In DNA, the CDR3 is TGTGCCAGCAGCTTGGTCCTAGCGGACACCTACAATGAGCAGTTCTTC.

The chain carries TRBV30 and TRBJ2-7; D is uncertain. V was cut by 3 bases and J by 1 base, with 4 bases left in between. CDR1 is GTSNPN, CDR2 SVGIG, per germline (reference sequence). This CDR3 contains 11 residues. For the CDR3, the DNA is TGTGCCTGGAGGGGGTCCTACGAGCAGTACTTC. Translated, it gives CAWRGSYEQYF.

This clone was picked up one time. The J gene is TRBJ2-6, the V gene TRBV4-1; D possibly matches TRBD1 or TRBD2 (6 bases each). Germline V gene sequence: CDR1 MGHRA, CDR2 YSYEKL. The CDR3 is 19 residues long. The V and J ends lost 1 base and 0 bases respectively, with 16 bases between them. CDR3 nucleotides: TGCGCCAGCAGCCAAGGGATGGGGGGCCTGAGCTCTGGGGCCAACGTCCTGACTTTC. This encodes CASSQGMGGLSSGANVLTF.

The chain carries TRBV27 and TRBJ2-7; 12 bases line up with TRBD2. CDR1 MNHEY and CDR2 SMNVEV come from the germline V gene (reference sequence). The CDR3 spans 15 residues. Trimming at V came to 5 bases and at J to 3 bases, leaving 5 bases not matched to a gene. CDR3 in DNA: TGTGCCAGCAGTCCCTCGGGACTAGCGGGCTACGAGCAGTACTTC. Translation: CASSPSGLAGYEQYF.

The V call is TRBV19, the J call TRBJ2-6; 8 nucleotides line up with TRBD1. Unmatched junction bases numbered 4, after V lost 1 base and J lost 2 bases. This CDR3 is built from 17 residues. Germline loops: CDR1 LNHDA, CDR2 SQIVND (reference sequence). This CDR3 is CASSIGDRSAGANVLTF. The CDR3 nucleotides read TGTGCCAGTAGTATAGGGGACAGGTCTGCTGGGGCCAACGTCCTGACTTTC.

The chain carries TRBV10-3 and TRBJ2-2, with D possibly matching TRBD2 (6 bases). Trimming left V 0 bases short and J 5 bases short, with 10 bases between. Per germline, CDR1 ENHRY and CDR2 SYGVKD. The CDR3 covers 15 residues. CDR3 loop: CAISESTSGTGELFF. CDR3 nucleotide sequence: TGTGCCATCAGTGAGTCGACCAGCGGGACCGGGGAGCTGTTTTTT.

This rearrangement joins TRBV7-9 to TRBJ2-7; possibly TRBD1 for D (5 bases). V was pared by 5 bases and J by 3 bases, with 11 bases between. The CDR3 covers 13 residues. Per the germline V gene, CDR1 is SEHNR and CDR2 is FQNEAQ (reference sequence). CDR3 in amino acids: CASSRTPHYEQYF. CDR3 coding DNA: TGTGCCAGCAGCCGGACACCCCACTACGAGCAGTACTTC.

The J gene is TRBJ2-5, the V gene TRBV7-8; D is possibly TRBD1 or TRBD2 (6 bases each). V lost 3 bases to trimming and J lost 5 bases, with 22 bases between them. Germline loops: CDR1 SGHVS, CDR2 FQNEAQ. The CDR3 contains 17 residues. The CDR3 region has the DNA TGTGCCAGCAGCTTTAGGAGGGTCAGGGGAGATTGGGAGACCCAGTACTTC. This encodes CASSFRRVRGDWETQYF.

The chain joins TRBV5-1 to TRBJ2-3; no clear D. The germline V and J ends were trimmed by 2 bases and 7 bases, with 5 bases remaining between them. The CDR3 consists of 11 residues. Germline loops: CDR1 SGHRS, CDR2 YFSETQ. CDR3 amino acids: CASSLVNTQYF. Written as DNA, the CDR3 is TGCGCCAGCAGCTTAGTGAATACGCAGTATTTT.

V usage is TRBV29-1 and J usage is TRBJ1-1; TRBD1 matches 8 bases. Germline lookup yields CDR1 SQVTM and CDR2 ANQGSEA. The V and J ends lost 5 bases and 1 base, in that order; junction bases with no gene match: 6. The CDR3 length is 14 residues. CDR3 amino acids: CSVKQGETNTEAFF. DNA of the CDR3: TGCAGCGTTAAACAGGGGGAGACGAACACTGAAGCTTTCTTT.

The genes are TRBV5-1 and TRBJ2-5; the D is unclear. The CDR3 contains 15 residues. V lost 0 bases to trimming and J lost 5 bases, with 14 bases between them. The germline gives CDR1 SGHRS, CDR2 YFSETQ. This CDR3 reads CASSLGDIVHETQYF. In nucleotides, the CDR3 is TGCGCCAGCAGCTTGGGGGATATAGTCCACGAGACCCAGTACTTC.

The chain has TRBV10-3 and TRBJ2-2; no firm D call. Germline CDR1 ENHRY, CDR2 SYGVKD. V shed 0 bases and J shed 4 bases, with 9 bases lying between them. The CDR3 spans 15 residues. CDR3 nucleotides: TGTGCCATCAGTGAGTCCCTGACTGTCACCGGGGAGCTGTTTTTT. Protein product: CAISESLTVTGELFF.

The chain has TRBV27 and TRBJ2-1, with D perhaps TRBD1 (6 bases). The CDR3 has 14 residues. V lost 7 bases and J 8 bases, leaving 18 bases between the germline ends. The germline gives CDR1 MNHEY, CDR2 SMNVEV (reference sequence). The CDR3, as DNA: TGTGCCAGCACACCACAATTGGGGGCGGATGAGCAGTTCTTC. It specifies CASTPQLGADEQFF.

The chain is built from TRBV5-1 and TRBJ2-7; 11 bases line up with TRBD2. Germline CDR1 is SGHRS and CDR2 is YFSETQ. The CDR3 length is 14 residues. Trimming removed 2 bases from V and 7 bases from J; junction bases left unmatched: 5. CDR3 amino acids: CASSFELAGGEQYF. The CDR3 DNA reads TGCGCCAGCAGCTTCGAGCTAGCGGGGGGTGAGCAGTACTTC. The entire variable domain, with the rest obtained from reference TRBV5-1 and TRBJ2-7, is as follows: KAGVTQTPRYLIKTRGQQVTLSCSPISGHRSVSWYQQTPGQGLQFLFEYFSETQRNKGNFPGRFSGRQFSNSRSEMNVSTLELGDSALYLCASSFELAGGEQYFGPGTRLTVT.